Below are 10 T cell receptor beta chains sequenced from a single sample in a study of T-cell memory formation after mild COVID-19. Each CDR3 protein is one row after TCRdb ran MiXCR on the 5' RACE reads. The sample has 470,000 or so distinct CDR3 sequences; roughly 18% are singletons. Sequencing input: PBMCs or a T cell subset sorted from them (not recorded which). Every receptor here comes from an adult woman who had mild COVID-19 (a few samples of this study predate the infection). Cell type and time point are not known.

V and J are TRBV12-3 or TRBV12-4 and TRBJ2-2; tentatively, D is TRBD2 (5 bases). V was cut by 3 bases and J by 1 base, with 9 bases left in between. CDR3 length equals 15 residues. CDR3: CASSFSAGNTGELFF. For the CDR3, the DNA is TGTGCCAGCAGTTTCAGCGCGGGGAACACCGGGGAGCTGTTTTTT.

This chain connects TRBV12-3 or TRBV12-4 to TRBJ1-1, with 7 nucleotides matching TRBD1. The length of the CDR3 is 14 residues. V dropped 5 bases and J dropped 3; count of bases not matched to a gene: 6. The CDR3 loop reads CASSRDSWDTEAFF. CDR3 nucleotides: TGTGCCAGCAGTCGGGACAGTTGGGACACTGAAGCTTTCTTT.

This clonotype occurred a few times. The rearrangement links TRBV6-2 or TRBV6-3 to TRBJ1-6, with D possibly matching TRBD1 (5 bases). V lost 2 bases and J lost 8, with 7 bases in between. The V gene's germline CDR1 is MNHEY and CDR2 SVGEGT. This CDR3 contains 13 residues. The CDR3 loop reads CASSYQGHSPLHF. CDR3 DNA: TGTGCCAGCAGTTACCAGGGCCATTCACCCCTCCACTTT.

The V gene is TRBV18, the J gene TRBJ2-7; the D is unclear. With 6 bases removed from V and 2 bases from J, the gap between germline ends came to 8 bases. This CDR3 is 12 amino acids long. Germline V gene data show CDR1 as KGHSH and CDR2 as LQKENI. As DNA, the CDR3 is TGTGCCAGCTCGCACCCGCCCTACGAGCAGTACTTC. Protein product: CASSHPPYEQYF. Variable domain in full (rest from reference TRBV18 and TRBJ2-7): NAGVMQNPRHLVRRRGQEARLRCSPMKGHSHVYWYRQLPEEGLKFMVYLQKENIIDESGMPKERFSAEFPKEGPSILRIQQVVRGDSAAYFCASSHPPYEQYFGPGTRLTVT.

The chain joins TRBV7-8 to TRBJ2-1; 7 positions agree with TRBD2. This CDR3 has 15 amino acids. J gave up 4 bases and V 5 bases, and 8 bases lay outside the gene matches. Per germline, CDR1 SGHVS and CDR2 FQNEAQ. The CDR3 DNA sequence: TGTGCCAGCAGCCTGCTAGCGGATCTTTACAATGAGCAGTTCTTC. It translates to CASSLLADLYNEQFF.

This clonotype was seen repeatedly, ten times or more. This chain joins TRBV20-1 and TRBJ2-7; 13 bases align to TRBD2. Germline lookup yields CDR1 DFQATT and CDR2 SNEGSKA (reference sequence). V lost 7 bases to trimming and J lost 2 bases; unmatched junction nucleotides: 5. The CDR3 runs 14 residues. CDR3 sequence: CSGLAGGGTYEQYF. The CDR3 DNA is TGCAGTGGACTAGCGGGAGGCGGCACCTACGAGCAGTACTTC.

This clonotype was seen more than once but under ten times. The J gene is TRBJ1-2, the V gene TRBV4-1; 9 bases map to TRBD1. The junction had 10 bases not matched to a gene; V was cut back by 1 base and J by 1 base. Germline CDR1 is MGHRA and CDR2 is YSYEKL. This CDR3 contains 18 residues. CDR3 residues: CASSQVVDRGESNYGYTF. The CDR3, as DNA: TGCGCCAGCAGCCAAGTGGTGGACAGGGGAGAGAGTAACTATGGCTACACCTTC.

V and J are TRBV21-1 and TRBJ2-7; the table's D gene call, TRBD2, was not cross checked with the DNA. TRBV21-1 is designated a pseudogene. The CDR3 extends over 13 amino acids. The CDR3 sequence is CASSRGGRNEQYF. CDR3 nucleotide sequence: TGTGCCAGCAGCAGGGGAGGGAGGAACGAGCAGTACTTC.

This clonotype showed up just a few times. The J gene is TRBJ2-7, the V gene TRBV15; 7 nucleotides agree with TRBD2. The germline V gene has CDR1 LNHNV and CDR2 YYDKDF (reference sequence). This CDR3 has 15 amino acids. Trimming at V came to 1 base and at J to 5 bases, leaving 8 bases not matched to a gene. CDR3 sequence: CATSRGAGASDEQYF. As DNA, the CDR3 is TGTGCCACCAGCAGAGGGGCGGGAGCGTCCGACGAGCAGTACTTC.

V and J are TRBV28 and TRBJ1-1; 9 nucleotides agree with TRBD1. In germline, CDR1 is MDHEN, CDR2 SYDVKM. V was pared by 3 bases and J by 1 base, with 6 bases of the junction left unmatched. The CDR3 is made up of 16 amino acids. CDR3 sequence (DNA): TGTGCCAGCAGTTTGAGTCCGGGACAGGGGAACACTGAAGCTTTCTTT. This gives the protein CASSLSPGQGNTEAFF.